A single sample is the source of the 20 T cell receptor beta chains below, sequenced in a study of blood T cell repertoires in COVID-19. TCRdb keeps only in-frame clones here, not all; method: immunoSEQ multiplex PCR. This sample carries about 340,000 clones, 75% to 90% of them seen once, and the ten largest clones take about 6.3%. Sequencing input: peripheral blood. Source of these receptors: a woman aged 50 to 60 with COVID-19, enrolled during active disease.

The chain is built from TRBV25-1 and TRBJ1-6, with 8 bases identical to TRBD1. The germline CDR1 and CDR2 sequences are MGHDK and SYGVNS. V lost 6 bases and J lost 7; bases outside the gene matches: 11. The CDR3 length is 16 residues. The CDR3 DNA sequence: TGTGCCAGCAGCCACGTCCGGGACAGGCTGAATTCACCCCTCCACTTT. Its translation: CASSHVRDRLNSPLHF.

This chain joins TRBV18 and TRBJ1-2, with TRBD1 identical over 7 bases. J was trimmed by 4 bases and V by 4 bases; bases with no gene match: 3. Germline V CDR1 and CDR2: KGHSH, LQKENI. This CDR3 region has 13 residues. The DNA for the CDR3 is TGTGCCAGCTCACGACAGGGCGGCTATGGCTACACCTTC. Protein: CASSRQGGYGYTF. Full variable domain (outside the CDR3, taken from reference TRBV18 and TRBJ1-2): NAGVMQNPRHLVRRRGQEARLRCSPMKGHSHVYWYRQLPEEGLKFMVYLQKENIIDESGMPKERFSAEFPKEGPSILRIQQVVRGDSAAYFCASSRQGGYGYTFGSGTRLTVV.

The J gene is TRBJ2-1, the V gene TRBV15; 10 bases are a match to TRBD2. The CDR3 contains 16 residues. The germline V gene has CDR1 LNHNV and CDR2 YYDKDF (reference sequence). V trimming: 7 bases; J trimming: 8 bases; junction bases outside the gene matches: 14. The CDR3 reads CATKKALAGVLDEQFF. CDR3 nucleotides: TGTGCCACCAAAAAGGCGCTAGCGGGAGTTTTGGATGAGCAGTTCTTC.

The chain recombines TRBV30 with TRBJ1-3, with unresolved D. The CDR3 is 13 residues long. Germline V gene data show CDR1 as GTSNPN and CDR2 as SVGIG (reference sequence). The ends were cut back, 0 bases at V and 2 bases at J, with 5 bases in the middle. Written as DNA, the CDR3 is TGTGCCTGGAGTGTACCGGCTGGAAACACCATATATTTT. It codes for CAWSVPAGNTIYF.

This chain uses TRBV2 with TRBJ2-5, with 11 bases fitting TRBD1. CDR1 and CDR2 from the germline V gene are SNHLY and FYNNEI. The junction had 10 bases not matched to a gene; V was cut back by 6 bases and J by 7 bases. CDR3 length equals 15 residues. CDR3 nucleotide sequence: TGTGCCAGCAGCCTTCGGACAGGGGGCGCGGGGACCCAGTACTTC. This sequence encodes CASSLRTGGAGTQYF.

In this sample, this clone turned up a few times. CDR3 bases: TGTGCCAGTAGTATAGATCTAGGCGGGACGACCTACAATGAGCAGTTCTTC. It translates to CASSIDLGGTTYNEQFF. The chain combines TRBV19 with TRBJ2-1, with D maybe TRBD2 (6 bases). This CDR3 comprises 17 residues. The V and J ends lost 0 bases and 2 bases respectively, with 14 bases between them. CDR1 and CDR2 from the germline V gene are LNHDA and SQIVND (reference sequence).

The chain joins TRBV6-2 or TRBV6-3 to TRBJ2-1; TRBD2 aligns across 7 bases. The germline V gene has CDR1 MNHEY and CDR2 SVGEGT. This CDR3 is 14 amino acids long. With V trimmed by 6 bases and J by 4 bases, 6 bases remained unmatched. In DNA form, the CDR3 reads TGTGCCAGCAGCTCGCCGCGGGAGTACAATGAGCAGTTCTTC. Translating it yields CASSSPREYNEQFF.

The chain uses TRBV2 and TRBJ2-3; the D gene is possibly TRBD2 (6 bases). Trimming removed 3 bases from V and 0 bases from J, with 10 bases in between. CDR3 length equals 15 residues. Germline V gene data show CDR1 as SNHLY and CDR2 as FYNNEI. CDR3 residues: CASSDWRGSTDTQYF. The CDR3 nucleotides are TGTGCCAGCAGTGATTGGCGGGGTAGCACAGATACGCAGTATTTT.

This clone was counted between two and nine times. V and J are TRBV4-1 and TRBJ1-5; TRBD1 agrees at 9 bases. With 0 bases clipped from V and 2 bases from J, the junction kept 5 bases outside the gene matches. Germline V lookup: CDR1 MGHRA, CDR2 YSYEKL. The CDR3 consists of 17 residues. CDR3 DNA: TGCGCCAGCAGCCAAGATAGGACAGGGGAACGCAATCAGCCCCAGCATTTT. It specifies CASSQDRTGERNQPQHF.

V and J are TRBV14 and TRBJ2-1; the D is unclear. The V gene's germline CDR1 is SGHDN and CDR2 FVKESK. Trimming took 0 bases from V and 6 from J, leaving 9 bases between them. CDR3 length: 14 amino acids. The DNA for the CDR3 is TGTGCCAGCAGCCAAGATTTTAGAATCAATGAGCAGTTCTTC. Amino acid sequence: CASSQDFRINEQFF.

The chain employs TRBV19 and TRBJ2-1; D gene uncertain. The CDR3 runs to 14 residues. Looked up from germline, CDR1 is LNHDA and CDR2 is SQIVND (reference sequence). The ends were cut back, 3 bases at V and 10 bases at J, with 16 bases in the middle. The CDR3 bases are TGTGCCAGTAGTATTGGCAGCGCCATCGGCGAGCAGTTCTTC. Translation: CASSIGSAIGEQFF.

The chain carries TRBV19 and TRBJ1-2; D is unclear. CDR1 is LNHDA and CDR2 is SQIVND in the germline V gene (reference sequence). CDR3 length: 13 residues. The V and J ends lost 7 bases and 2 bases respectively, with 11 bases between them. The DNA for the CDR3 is TGTGCCAGTAACGAAAATGCGAACTATGGCTACACCTTC. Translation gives CASNENANYGYTF.

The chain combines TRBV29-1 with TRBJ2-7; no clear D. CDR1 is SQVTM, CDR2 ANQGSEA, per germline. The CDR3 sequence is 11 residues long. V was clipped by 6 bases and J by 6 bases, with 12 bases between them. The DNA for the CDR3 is TGCAGCGTCGCCGTTTTCGGCGAGCAGTACTTC. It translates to CSVAVFGEQYF.

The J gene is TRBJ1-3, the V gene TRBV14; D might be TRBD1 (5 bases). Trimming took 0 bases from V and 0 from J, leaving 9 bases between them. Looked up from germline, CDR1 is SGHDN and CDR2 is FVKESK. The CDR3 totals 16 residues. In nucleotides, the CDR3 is TGTGCCAGCAGCCAAGATAGGGGCCTCTCTGGAAACACCATATATTTT. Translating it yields CASSQDRGLSGNTIYF.

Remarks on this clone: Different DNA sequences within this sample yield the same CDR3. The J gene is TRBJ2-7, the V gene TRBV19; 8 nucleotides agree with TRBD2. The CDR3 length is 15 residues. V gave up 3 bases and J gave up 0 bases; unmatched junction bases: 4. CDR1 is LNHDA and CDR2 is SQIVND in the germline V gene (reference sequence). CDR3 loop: CASSIGGGASYEQYF. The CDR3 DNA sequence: TGTGCCAGTAGTATCGGGGGGGGCGCCTCCTACGAGCAGTACTTC.

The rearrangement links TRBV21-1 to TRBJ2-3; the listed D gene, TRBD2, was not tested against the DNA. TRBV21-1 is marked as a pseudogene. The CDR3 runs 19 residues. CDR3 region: CASSKGPGGGSYGTDTQYF. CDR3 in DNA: TGTGCCAGCAGCAAAGGCCCGGGGGGTGGAAGCTACGGCACAGATACGCAGTATTTT.

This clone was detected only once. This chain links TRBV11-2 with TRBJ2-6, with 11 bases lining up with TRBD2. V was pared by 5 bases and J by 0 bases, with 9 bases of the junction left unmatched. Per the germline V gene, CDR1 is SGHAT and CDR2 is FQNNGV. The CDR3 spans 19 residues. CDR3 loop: CASSLHSGRVLSGANVLTF. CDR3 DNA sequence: TGTGCCAGCAGCCTGCATAGCGGGAGGGTCCTCTCTGGGGCCAACGTCCTGACTTTC.

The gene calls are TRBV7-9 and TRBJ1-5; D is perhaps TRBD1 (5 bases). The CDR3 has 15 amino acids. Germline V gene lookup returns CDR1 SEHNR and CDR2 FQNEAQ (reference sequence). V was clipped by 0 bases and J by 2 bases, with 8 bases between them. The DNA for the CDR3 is TGTGCCAGCAGCTTAGCAGGGGCCGGCAATCAGCCCCAGCATTTT. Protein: CASSLAGAGNQPQHF.

Written as DNA, the CDR3 is TGTGCCAGCAGCCCAGGGGGGACAAGAGCTTTCTTT. It yields the protein CASSPGGTRAFF. V usage is TRBV6-5 and J usage is TRBJ1-1; 7 bases match TRBD1. Germline CDR1 reads MNHEY; CDR2 reads SVGAGI. The V gene end was trimmed by 6 bases and the J gene end by 10 bases; junction bases not matched to a gene: 8. This CDR3 is built from 12 residues.

CDR3 region: CASRLAGVNEQYF. The CDR3 region has the DNA TGCGCCAGCAGACTAGCGGGAGTAAACGAGCAGTACTTC. This chain joins TRBV10-2 and TRBJ2-7, with 11 bases identical to TRBD2. Germline V gives CDR1 WSHSY, CDR2 SAAADI. The CDR3 totals 13 residues. The V gene end was trimmed by 6 bases and the J gene end by 5 bases; junction bases not matched to a gene: 3.